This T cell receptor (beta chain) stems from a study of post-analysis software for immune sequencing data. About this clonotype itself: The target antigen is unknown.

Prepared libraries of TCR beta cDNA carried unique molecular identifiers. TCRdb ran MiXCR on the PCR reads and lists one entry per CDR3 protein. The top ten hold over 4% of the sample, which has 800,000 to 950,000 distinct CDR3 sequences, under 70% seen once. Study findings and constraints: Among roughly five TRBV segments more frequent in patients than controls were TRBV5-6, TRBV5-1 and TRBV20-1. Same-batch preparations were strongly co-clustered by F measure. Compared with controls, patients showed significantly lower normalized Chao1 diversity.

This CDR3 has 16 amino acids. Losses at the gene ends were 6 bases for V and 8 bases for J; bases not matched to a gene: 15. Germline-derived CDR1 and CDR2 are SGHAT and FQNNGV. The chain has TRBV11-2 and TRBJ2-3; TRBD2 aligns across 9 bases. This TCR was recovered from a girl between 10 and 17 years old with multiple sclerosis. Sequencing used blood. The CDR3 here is CASRPIGGRVRGTQYF. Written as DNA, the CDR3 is TGTGCCAGCAGGCCCATCGGCGGGAGGGTCCGGGGTACGCAGTATTTT.